These 26 T cell receptor beta chains share one sample of origin, sequenced in a study of patients and donors after allogeneic stem cell transplantation. Each CDR3 protein is one row after TCRdb ran MiXCR on the RT-PCR reads. The data contain roughly 880,000 distinct CDR3 sequences, around 17% of them singletons. Sequencing was performed on blood, either unsorted or a sorted T cell fraction (not recorded which). The receptors come from a human donor who was either an allogeneic HSCT recipient or a stem cell or donor lymphocyte infusion donor (not recorded which). It is not recorded whose cells these are; they may come from a transplant donor.

This clonotype was seen a few times. The gene calls are TRBV6-1 and TRBJ2-4; 7 bases align to TRBD2. Germline V lookup: CDR1 MNHNS, CDR2 SASEGT. J was trimmed by 3 bases and V by 8 bases; bases with no gene match: 10. This CDR3 has 15 residues. Written as DNA, the CDR3 is TGTGCCAGCGCGGAGGGAGGGCTTGGCAAAAACATTCAGTACTTC. Translating gives CASAEGGLGKNIQYF.

V usage is TRBV3-1 and J usage is TRBJ2-7, with 10 positions matching TRBD2. The V segment lost 8 bases and the J segment 0 bases; nucleotides outside the gene matches: 13. CDR1 is LGHDT, CDR2 YNNKEL, per germline (reference sequence). There are 17 residues in the CDR3. The chain's CDR3 is CASCGASGGLSSYEQYF. CDR3 in DNA: TGTGCCAGCTGCGGGGCTAGCGGGGGCCTAAGCTCCTACGAGCAGTACTTC.

The chain is built from TRBV6-5 and TRBJ1-2; 9 bases line up with TRBD1. Germline CDR1 is MNHEY and CDR2 is SVGAGI. This CDR3 is 12 amino acids long. The junction had 3 bases not matched to a gene; V was cut back by 5 bases and J by 8 bases. Here the CDR3 DNA reads TGTGCCAGCAGTAGGGACAGGGCCGGCTACACCTTC. Its protein is CASSRDRAGYTF.

This sequence joins TRBV24-1 and TRBJ1-5; D ambiguous. V lost 9 bases and J lost 3, with 8 bases in between. In germline, CDR1 is KGHDR, CDR2 SFDVKD. CDR3 size: 12 residues. Here the CDR3 reads CATSEFNQPQHF. The CDR3 DNA follows: TGTGCCACCTCTGAATTCAATCAGCCCCAGCATTTT.

CDR3 sequence: CASSGLKRGDEQFF. The CDR3 bases are TGTGCCAGCAGTGGTCTCAAACGGGGTGATGAGCAGTTCTTC. The rearrangement uses TRBV2 and TRBJ2-1, with TRBD2 as a possible D gene (5 bases). The length of the CDR3 is 14 residues. CDR1 and CDR2 (germline): SNHLY, FYNNEI. The germline V and J ends were trimmed by 4 bases and 8 bases, with 15 bases remaining between them.

This clonotype showed up just a few times. This rearrangement joins TRBV20-1 to TRBJ2-2; the match to TRBD2 covers 7 bases. Germline trimming cut 5 bases from V and 5 bases from J; bases unmatched to any gene: 8. The germline V gene encodes CDR1 DFQATT and CDR2 SNEGSKA (reference sequence). This CDR3 is 14 amino acids long. CDR3 nucleotides: TGCAGTGCTCTCAGCCGGGGGGTTACCGGGGAGCTGTTTTTT. This gives the protein CSALSRGVTGELFF.

The rearrangement joins TRBV9 to TRBJ2-7; 9 bases map to TRBD2. Germline V lookup: CDR1 SGDLS, CDR2 YYNGEE. CDR3 length: 14 amino acids. V dropped 2 bases and J dropped 6; count of bases not matched to a gene: 6. Here the CDR3 reads CASSVAMTSGEQYF. DNA of the CDR3: TGTGCCAGCAGCGTGGCCATGACTAGCGGCGAGCAGTACTTC.

The chain links TRBV11-2 to TRBJ2-3, with D unclear. V shed 5 bases and J shed 6 bases, with 15 bases lying between them. Germline assignment: CDR1 SGHAT and CDR2 FQNNGV. This CDR3 has 14 residues. The DNA of the CDR3 is TGTGCCAGCAGCCCCGTCCCGAGCGCCGATACGCAGTATTTT. This codes for CASSPVPSADTQYF.

This clonotype showed up just a few times. J is TRBJ2-7 and V is TRBV20-1; 10 bases are a match to TRBD2. The CDR3 runs 13 residues. The V segment lost 3 bases and the J segment 4 bases; nucleotides outside the gene matches: 3. Germline V CDR1 and CDR2: DFQATT, SNEGSKA (reference sequence). In nucleotides, the CDR3 is TGCAGTGCTAGCCCTAGCGGGAGTTACGAGCAGTACTTC. It specifies CSASPSGSYEQYF.

This clonotype was counted ten times or more. The chain uses TRBV12-3 or TRBV12-4 and TRBJ2-1, with 11 bases that match TRBD2. V dropped 6 bases and J dropped 4; count of bases not matched to a gene: 2. CDR3 length equals 14 residues. The CDR3 spells CASSSSGGYNEQFF. The CDR3 DNA reads as TGTGCCAGCAGCTCTAGCGGGGGGTACAATGAGCAGTTCTTC.

The chain employs TRBV10-3 and TRBJ2-1; 15 bases are a match to TRBD2. Germline loops: CDR1 ENHRY, CDR2 SYGVKD. The CDR3 has 16 residues. The J segment lost 6 bases and the V segment lost 10 bases, leaving 10 bases of the junction unmatched. The CDR3 nucleotides read TGTGCCACCGCCCGGACTAGCGGGAGGGCCGGCAATGAGCAGTTCTTC. Amino acids: CATARTSGRAGNEQFF.

This clonotype was observed a handful of times. The V and J genes are TRBV30 and TRBJ2-5; D is unresolved. Germline V CDR1 and CDR2: GTSNPN, SVGIG (reference sequence). This CDR3 has 13 residues. The V end was cut by 1 base, the J end by 1 base, with 7 bases between. This CDR3 is CAWSGLPQETQYF. The CDR3 nucleotides read TGTGCCTGGAGTGGACTCCCCCAAGAGACCCAGTACTTC. Full variable domain (missing parts from reference TRBV30 and TRBJ2-5): SQTIHQWPATLVQPVGSPLSLECTVEGTSNPNLYWYRQAAGRGLQLLFYSVGIGQISSEVPQNLSASRPQDRQFILSSKKLLLSDSGFYLCAWSGLPQETQYFGPGTRLLVL.

This chain joins TRBV4-3 and TRBJ1-2; D is undetermined. The CDR3 covers 17 residues. The V end lost 0 bases, the J end lost 5 bases, and 19 bases lay between the germline ends. Germline V gene lookup returns CDR1 LGHNA and CDR2 YSLEER. The CDR3 is CASSQEGQTRALYGYTF. CDR3 in DNA: TGCGCCAGCAGCCAAGAAGGGCAGACGCGTGCTCTATATGGCTACACCTTC.

This clonotype was counted ten times or more. The rearrangement uses TRBV12-3 or TRBV12-4 and TRBJ2-1; D is perhaps TRBD2 (6 bases). The CDR3 is 16 amino acids. Between the trimmed V and J ends, which lost 3 bases and 9 bases, there was a span of 21 bases. The CDR3 spells CASSFSGTPRGLEQFF. CDR3 DNA sequence: TGTGCCAGCAGTTTTTCCGGGACTCCAAGAGGACTTGAGCAGTTCTTC.

This clonotype appeared many times. V usage is TRBV6-6 and J usage is TRBJ1-2; D not resolved. Germline CDR1 and CDR2: MNHNY and SVGAGI (reference sequence). With 7 bases removed from V and 2 bases from J, the gap between germline ends came to 5 bases. The CDR3 sequence is 11 residues long. The CDR3, as DNA: TGTGCCAGCAACCAAAACTATGGCTACACCTTC. As protein: CASNQNYGYTF.

The chain links TRBV7-9 to TRBJ2-3; D uncertain. Trimming took 4 bases from V and 4 from J, leaving 12 bases between them. This CDR3 is built from 14 residues. The germline gives CDR1 SEHNR, CDR2 FQNEAQ (reference sequence). The CDR3: CASSSTGPSDTQYF. In DNA form, the CDR3 reads TGTGCCAGCAGCTCGACTGGCCCTTCAGATACGCAGTATTTT.

This clonotype showed up just a few times. The chain recombines TRBV6-1 with TRBJ1-5, with D uncertain. Germline V gene sequence: CDR1 MNHNS, CDR2 SASEGT. With 5 bases removed from V and 2 bases from J, the gap between germline ends came to 16 bases. The CDR3 is made up of 16 amino acids. The CDR3, as DNA: TGTGCCAGCAGTCCCCTGGGTGGGGTCGGCAATCAGCCCCAGCATTTT. This encodes CASSPLGGVGNQPQHF.

This clonotype was observed a handful of times. V usage is TRBV2 and J usage is TRBJ1-5, with a possible D match to TRBD1 (6 bases). The CDR3 is 12 residues long. Trimming removed 10 bases at V and 4 bases at J, with 11 bases between. Germline V gene lookup returns CDR1 SNHLY and CDR2 FYNNEI. Here the CDR3 DNA reads TGTGCCACCAGGGGTTATAATCAGCCCCAGCATTTT. Protein product: CATRGYNQPQHF.

This clonotype was seen a handful of times. The V call is TRBV29-1, the J call TRBJ2-1; 11 positions match TRBD2. V shed 6 bases and J 5 bases; nucleotides not matched to a gene: 6. Looked up from germline, CDR1 is SQVTM and CDR2 is ANQGSEA. The CDR3 consists of 14 residues. CDR3 amino acids: CSVIAGGPHNEQFF. DNA of the CDR3: TGCAGCGTAATAGCGGGAGGGCCCCACAATGAGCAGTTCTTC.

This clonotype came up a few times. The rearrangement links TRBV24-1 to TRBJ2-2; possibly TRBD2 for D (5 bases). CDR1 is KGHDR, CDR2 SFDVKD, per germline. V was pared by 4 bases and J by 4 bases, with 21 bases between. The CDR3 loop spans 18 amino acids. The CDR3 reads CATSDSRGGGPGTGELFF. The DNA for the CDR3 is TGTGCCACCAGTGACAGCCGCGGCGGCGGGCCCGGCACCGGGGAGCTGTTTTTT.

There are a few counts of this clonotype. This chain joins TRBV20-1 and TRBJ1-2; D unclear. The germline V gene encodes CDR1 DFQATT and CDR2 SNEGSKA (reference sequence). Trimming removed 0 bases from V and 5 bases from J, with 10 bases in between. The CDR3 is made up of 13 amino acids. The CDR3 DNA reads as TGCAGTGCTAGAGATCGACGGGGTTATGGCTACACCTTC. Translating gives CSARDRRGYGYTF.

Many counts were recorded for this clonotype. The chain combines TRBV29-1 with TRBJ2-2; 7 positions agree with TRBD1. Germline lookup yields CDR1 SQVTM and CDR2 ANQGSEA. The CDR3 spans 13 residues. After removal of 7 bases from V and 2 bases from J, the junction contained 4 bases not matched to a gene. The CDR3 sequence is CSADRDNTGELFF. CDR3 nucleotide sequence: TGCAGCGCCGACAGGGATAACACCGGGGAGCTGTTTTTT.

This clonotype was seen only a few times. The V call is TRBV11-2, the J call TRBJ2-1; D is perhaps TRBD1 (5 bases). CDR3 length: 12 residues. The germline gives CDR1 SGHAT, CDR2 FQNNGV. Trimming took off 8 bases at V and 6 bases at J, with 11 bases between the two ends. The CDR3 DNA is TGTGCCAGCGCAGGGATGGCCAATGAGCAGTTCTTC. Translating gives CASAGMANEQFF. The complete variable domain, with remaining parts taken from reference TRBV11-2 and TRBJ2-1, reads EAGVAQSPRYKIIEKRQSVAFWCNPISGHATLYWYQQILGQGPKLLIQFQNNGVVDDSQLPKDRFSAERLKGVDSTLKIQPAKLEDSAVYLCASAGMANEQFFGPGTRLTVL.

The chain is built from TRBV5-4 and TRBJ2-7, with 9 bases identical to TRBD1. This CDR3 has 14 amino acids. From germline, CDR1 is SGHNT and CDR2 YYREEE (reference sequence). The V segment lost 2 bases and the J segment 6 bases; nucleotides outside the gene matches: 6. DNA for the CDR3: TGTGCCAGCAGCTTACCGGGACAGGGAGCCGAGCAGTACTTC. It is translated as CASSLPGQGAEQYF.

This clonotype was seen at least ten times. The rearrangement joins TRBV12-3 or TRBV12-4 to TRBJ1-2, with a possible D match to TRBD1 (5 bases). V lost 3 bases to trimming and J lost 3 bases, with 11 bases between them. The CDR3 loop spans 14 amino acids. CDR3 sequence (DNA): TGTGCCAGCAGTTTGGTAGGGGCGTACTATGGCTACACCTTC. Protein: CASSLVGAYYGYTF.

The rearrangement joins TRBV5-1 to TRBJ1-5; 7 bases align to TRBD1. The V segment lost 2 bases and the J segment 7 bases; nucleotides outside the gene matches: 6. Germline V gives CDR1 SGHRS, CDR2 YFSETQ. This CDR3 spans 14 amino acids. The CDR3 DNA reads as TGCGCCAGCAGCTTTAAAGGGGGCGCACAGCCCCAGCATTTT. Encoded protein: CASSFKGGAQPQHF.